Each of the 14 T cell receptor beta chains below was sequenced from the same sample in a study of response to subunit inactivated influenza vaccine. TCRdb analysed the RT-PCR reads with MiXCR anew, one entry per CDR3 protein. In the table there are hundreds of thousands of distinct CDR3 sequences, around 14% of which are singletons. The sample here was PBMCs from blood, taken roughly 15 days before vaccination. These receptors were obtained from a man between 50 and 59 years old who received an inactivated influenza vaccine.

This clonotype was seen more than once but under ten times. V gene TRBV11-2 combines with J gene TRBJ2-1; 14 positions agree with TRBD2. The CDR3 has 20 amino acids. The V and J ends lost 4 bases and 9 bases, in that order; junction bases with no gene match: 20. Germline values: CDR1 SGHAT, CDR2 FQNNGV. The CDR3 nucleotides are TGTGCCAGCAGCTCACCGGATACCACTCTGACTAGCGGGAGGGTAGGTGAGCAGTTCTTC. Translated: CASSSPDTTLTSGRVGEQFF.

This clonotype has more than one count but fewer than ten. The rearrangement joins TRBV9 to TRBJ2-1, with 11 bases aligning to TRBD2. The V and J ends lost 3 bases and 5 bases, in that order; junction bases with no gene match: 4. Germline loops: CDR1 SGDLS, CDR2 YYNGEE. This CDR3 has 15 amino acids. The CDR3 region has the DNA TGTGCCAGCAGCGACGGGACTAGCGGACACAATGAGCAGTTCTTC. Translating it yields CASSDGTSGHNEQFF. The variable domain in full, with the rest retrieved from reference TRBV9 and TRBJ2-1, is DSGVTQTPKHLITATGQRVTLRCSPRSGDLSVYWYQQSLDQGLQFLIQYYNGEERAKGNILERFSAQQFPDLHSELNLSSLELGDSALYFCASSDGTSGHNEQFFGPGTRLTVL.

This clonotype was counted many times. The chain couples TRBV6-1 to TRBJ2-1, with 7 nucleotides matching TRBD1. Trimming at V came to 7 bases and at J to 2 bases, leaving 8 bases not matched to a gene. The CDR3 totals 15 residues. From germline, CDR1 is MNHNS and CDR2 SASEGT. In DNA, the CDR3 is TGTGCCAGCACTCGAACCGGGACAGCCTACAATGAGCAGTTCTTC. It yields the protein CASTRTGTAYNEQFF.

The chain links TRBV24-1 to TRBJ2-1, with D possibly TRBD2 on 5 matching bases. Germline loops: CDR1 KGHDR, CDR2 SFDVKD. V lost 5 bases to trimming and J lost 8 bases, with 9 bases between them. The CDR3 has 12 residues. CDR3 sequence (DNA): TGTGCCACCAGTGGCGGGTTAGATGAGCAGTTCTTC. Translation gives CATSGGLDEQFF.

This clonotype was detected only a few times. The genes are TRBV20-1 and TRBJ1-4; D ambiguous. V was shortened by 3 bases and J by 16 bases, with 12 bases between the two germline ends. CDR3 length: 10 residues. Germline loops: CDR1 DFQATT, CDR2 SNEGSKA (reference sequence). CDR3 in DNA: TGCAGTGCTAGCCGGGAGGAGCAGTTTTTT. Translation gives CSASREEQFF.

This clonotype turned up a few times. CDR3 sequence reads: CSASLSGRASGEQFF. The CDR3 nucleotides are TGCAGTGCTAGTCTGAGCGGGAGGGCCTCAGGGGAGCAGTTCTTC. The rearrangement uses TRBV20-1 and TRBJ2-1, with TRBD2 matching over 10 bases. The CDR3 covers 15 residues. Germline loops: CDR1 DFQATT, CDR2 SNEGSKA (reference sequence). V lost 3 bases, J lost 10 bases, and 12 bases stayed unmatched.

This clonotype appeared many times. The chain has TRBV20-1 and TRBJ2-7; 9 bases line up with TRBD1. CDR1 and CDR2 from the germline V gene are DFQATT and SNEGSKA (reference sequence). V lost 3 bases and J lost 7; bases outside the gene matches: 7. The CDR3 extends over 13 amino acids. The CDR3 bases are TGCAGTGCTAGTCGGGACAGGGTGGGAGAGCAGTACTTC. It codes for CSASRDRVGEQYF.

A few counts support this clonotype. The rearrangement links TRBV15 to TRBJ2-5; D gene ambiguous. CDR3 length: 13 residues. The germline gives CDR1 LNHNV, CDR2 YYDKDF (reference sequence). The V gene lost 1 base and the J gene lost 5 bases, with 8 bases spanning the gap. CDR3: CATSRGRLETQYF. In nucleotides, the CDR3 is TGTGCCACCAGCAGAGGGAGATTGGAGACCCAGTACTTC.

CDR3 coding DNA: TGTGCCAGCAGTTTCCCCGGACAGGGGGTTTGGGAGCAGTACTTC. Its protein product is CASSFPGQGVWEQYF. This chain connects TRBV28 to TRBJ2-7; the match to TRBD1 covers 10 bases. In germline, CDR1 is MDHEN, CDR2 SYDVKM. V trimming: 3 bases; J trimming: 7 bases; junction bases outside the gene matches: 9. There are 15 residues in the CDR3.

This clonotype was detected a few times. The CDR3 reads CASRGRRETGELFF. Written as DNA, the CDR3 is TGTGCCAGCCGAGGACGGCGGGAAACCGGGGAGCTGTTTTTT. The gene calls are TRBV2 and TRBJ2-2; D might be TRBD2 (6 bases). Deletions cut 8 bases from V and 5 bases from J, with 15 bases between. The CDR3 runs 14 residues. CDR1 and CDR2 (germline): SNHLY, FYNNEI. Full variable domain (outside the CDR3, taken from reference TRBV2 and TRBJ2-2): EPEVTQTPSHQVTQMGQEVILRCVPISNHLYFYWYRQILGQKVEFLVSFYNNEISEKSEIFDDQFSVERPDGSNFTLKIRSTKLEDSAMYFCASRGRRETGELFFGEGSRLTVL.

Only a few counts were recorded for this clonotype. V usage is TRBV30 and J usage is TRBJ1-2; 9 bases agree with TRBD1. With 2 bases clipped from V and 7 bases from J, the junction kept 2 bases outside the gene matches. This CDR3 contains 12 residues. Germline V gene data show CDR1 as GTSNPN and CDR2 as SVGIG (reference sequence). Written as DNA, the CDR3 is TGTGCCTGGAGTCGACAGGGGGGTGGCTACACCTTC. Translated: CAWSRQGGGYTF.

The V gene is TRBV7-2, the J gene TRBJ1-1; weak D call: TRBD1 (6 bases). This CDR3 is 15 amino acids long. Trimming removed 4 bases from V and 3 bases from J, with 15 bases in between. Germline V gene data show CDR1 as SGHTA and CDR2 as FQGNSA. The CDR3: CASSSRPGEDTEAFF. In nucleotides, the CDR3 is TGTGCCAGCAGCTCAAGGCCAGGGGAAGACACTGAAGCTTTCTTT. The full variable domain, in which reference TRBV7-2 and TRBJ1-1 provide the parts outside the CDR3, is GAGVSQSPSNKVTEKGKDVELRCDPISGHTALYWYRQSLGQGLEFLIYFQGNSAPDKSGLPSDRFSAERTGGSVSTLTIQRTQQEDSAVYLCASSSRPGEDTEAFFGQGTRLTVV.

The V gene is TRBV7-2, the J gene TRBJ2-7; no clear D. This CDR3 is 15 amino acids long. Trimming cost V 2 bases and J 4 bases, with 15 bases left between them. Germline CDR1 SGHTA, CDR2 FQGNSA. The CDR3 reads CASSLNVFQEYEQYF. In nucleotides, the CDR3 is TGTGCCAGCAGCTTAAACGTCTTCCAGGAATACGAGCAGTACTTC.

This clonotype was seen ten or more times. The chain has TRBV5-1 and TRBJ2-2; TRBD1 might be the D (6 bases). Trimming cost V 4 bases and J 1 base, with 8 bases left between them. The CDR3 is 14 residues long. The V gene's germline CDR1 is SGHRS and CDR2 YFSETQ. The CDR3 DNA reads TGCGCCAGCAGCGCGGACAGGAACACCGGGGAGCTGTTTTTT. Its protein product is CASSADRNTGELFF.